The 23 T cell receptor beta chains listed next were all sequenced from one sample in a study of blood T cell repertoires in COVID-19. Generated by immunoSEQ multiplex PCR, the TCRdb table keeps only in-frame clones and is missing some. The table records about 100,000 clones, about 85% of them present only once. Sequenced material: peripheral blood. The receptors stem from a woman between 70 and 85 years old with active or convalescent COVID-19.

This chain joins TRBV28 and TRBJ2-7; 12 nucleotides line up with TRBD1. Per the germline V gene, CDR1 is MDHEN and CDR2 is SYDVKM. J lost 7 bases, V lost 6 bases, and 16 bases had no gene match. The CDR3 is made up of 17 amino acids. CDR3 amino acids: CASSYSGLGQGAGEQYF. The CDR3 DNA is TGTGCCAGCAGCTACTCCGGGCTGGGACAGGGGGCCGGGGAGCAGTACTTC.

J is TRBJ2-7 and V is TRBV5-1; 11 bases line up with TRBD1. Trimming at V came to 0 bases and at J to 4 bases, leaving 6 bases not matched to a gene. Germline V gives CDR1 SGHRS, CDR2 YFSETQ. The CDR3 is 16 amino acids. The CDR3 region has the DNA TGCGCCAGCAGCTTGGACGGACAGGGGGCTTTATACGAGCAGTACTTC. This encodes CASSLDGQGALYEQYF.

The chain has TRBV21-1 and TRBJ1-5. TRBV21-1 is annotated as a pseudogene. The CDR3 length is 18 residues. CDR3 in amino acids: CASSNWPGGAYSNQPQHF. The CDR3 region has the DNA TGTGCCAGCAGCAATTGGCCCGGGGGGGCGTATAGCAATCAGCCCCAGCATTTT.

CDR3 in amino acids: CATSDGTTSTDTQYF. In nucleotides, the CDR3 is TGTGCCACCAGTGACGGGACAACTAGCACAGATACGCAGTATTTT. The genes are TRBV24-1 and TRBJ2-3; D might be TRBD1 (6 bases). The V and J ends lost 4 bases and 0 bases respectively, with 10 bases between them. Germline V gives CDR1 KGHDR, CDR2 SFDVKD. The CDR3 is made up of 15 amino acids.

V gene TRBV11-2 combines with J gene TRBJ1-5, with a weak D call TRBD1 (6 bases). Trimming removed 4 bases at V and 5 bases at J, with 12 bases between. The germline CDR1 and CDR2 sequences are SGHAT and FQNNGV. The CDR3 is made up of 14 amino acids. The CDR3, as DNA: TGTGCCAGCAGCTCGGGGGGGCGCGATCAGCCCCAGCATTTT. Translation gives CASSSGGRDQPQHF.

This chain joins TRBV7-2 and TRBJ1-3, with D unresolved. Trimming pared 0 bases from V and 3 bases from J, leaving 12 bases between. The germline V gene encodes CDR1 SGHTA and CDR2 FQGNSA. The length of the CDR3 is 16 residues. Here the CDR3 DNA reads TGTGCCAGCAGCTTAGCATCGGCCGGGGATGGAAACACCATATATTTT. Translation gives CASSLASAGDGNTIYF.

This chain joins TRBV24-1 and TRBJ1-2; D is unresolved. The CDR3 is 12 residues long. Between the trimmed V and J ends, which lost 2 bases and 8 bases, there was a span of 8 bases. Germline V CDR1 and CDR2: KGHDR, SFDVKD. Here the CDR3 reads CATSDSGGGYTF. CDR3 sequence (DNA): TGTGCCACCAGTGATTCCGGAGGAGGCTACACCTTC.

This clone was detected only once. CDR3 in amino acids: CASRPGGGDYGYTF. CDR3 sequence (DNA): TGTGCCAGCAGACCCGGGGGGGGAGACTATGGCTACACCTTC. The chain joins TRBV7-2 to TRBJ1-2; a possible D gene is TRBD1 (5 bases). From germline, CDR1 is SGHTA and CDR2 FQGNSA. CDR3 length equals 14 residues. The V end lost 6 bases, the J end lost 3 bases, and 14 bases lay between the germline ends.

This clone occurred a few times. V and J are TRBV2 and TRBJ2-7; TRBD2 aligns across 11 bases. The CDR3 is 15 amino acids. Germline V CDR1 and CDR2: SNHLY, FYNNEI. V lost 6 bases to trimming and J lost 6 bases; unmatched junction nucleotides: 10. Written as DNA, the CDR3 is TGTGCCAGCAGAGCCACTAGCGGGAGTTCCCTCGAGCAGTACTTC. Its protein product is CASRATSGSSLEQYF.

The rearrangement links TRBV7-3 to TRBJ1-5; D might be TRBD1 (6 bases). This CDR3 has 17 residues. V lost 2 bases and J 0 bases, leaving 14 bases between the germline ends. The germline gives CDR1 SGHTA, CDR2 FQGTGA. The CDR3 region is CASSLLGGGDSNQPQHF. CDR3 DNA sequence: TGTGCCAGCAGCTTATTAGGGGGTGGGGATAGCAATCAGCCCCAGCATTTT. Looking up the rest from reference TRBV7-3 and TRBJ1-5 gives the full variable domain: GAGVSQTPSNKVTEKGKYVELRCDPISGHTALYWYRQSLGQGPEFLIYFQGTGAADDSGLPNDRFFAVRPEGSVSTLKIQRTERGDSAVYLCASSLLGGGDSNQPQHFGDGTRLSIL.

This chain connects TRBV2 to TRBJ1-4; D possibly corresponds to TRBD1 (5 bases). This CDR3 region has 12 residues. V was trimmed by 6 bases and J by 3 bases, leaving 5 bases between them. The germline V gene encodes CDR1 SNHLY and CDR2 FYNNEI. The CDR3: CASSRANEKLFF. The DNA for the CDR3 is TGTGCCAGCAGCAGGGCTAATGAAAAACTGTTTTTT. The full variable domain, its missing parts supplied by reference TRBV2 and TRBJ1-4, is EPEVTQTPSHQVTQMGQEVILRCVPISNHLYFYWYRQILGQKVEFLVSFYNNEISEKSEIFDDQFSVERPDGSNFTLKIRSTKLEDSAMYFCASSRANEKLFFGSGTQLSVL.

The chain recombines TRBV3-1 (or the pseudogene TRBV3-2) with TRBJ1-2; D remains unclear. V was pared by 3 bases and J by 4 bases, with 3 bases between. CDR3 length equals 11 residues. Germline lookup yields CDR1 LGHDT and CDR2 YNNKEL (reference sequence). The CDR3 is CASSHSYGYTF. In DNA, the CDR3 is TGTGCCAGCAGCCATAGCTATGGCTACACCTTC.

This chain connects TRBV5-1 to TRBJ1-4, with D tentatively TRBD1 (6 bases). CDR1 is SGHRS, CDR2 YFSETQ, per germline. Trimming removed 2 bases at V and 0 bases at J, with 23 bases between. This CDR3 comprises 20 residues. This chain's CDR3 is CASSLRTAKTWPATNEKLFF. CDR3 DNA sequence: TGCGCCAGCAGCTTACGGACAGCTAAGACTTGGCCGGCAACTAATGAAAAACTGTTTTTT.

This clone was found once. The rearrangement links TRBV24-1 to TRBJ2-1; 11 bases agree with TRBD2. The germline V gene has CDR1 KGHDR and CDR2 SFDVKD. With 6 bases clipped from V and 2 bases from J, the junction kept 5 bases outside the gene matches. The CDR3 is 16 amino acids. The CDR3 bases are TGTGCCACCAGTCGAGGACTAGCGGGCCCCTACAATGAGCAGTTCTTC. This encodes CATSRGLAGPYNEQFF.

The rearrangement links TRBV6-4 to TRBJ1-5, with D possibly matching TRBD1 (6 bases). Between the trimmed V and J ends, which lost 0 bases and 6 bases, there was a span of 12 bases. CDR3 length equals 15 residues. Germline CDR1 is MRHNA and CDR2 is SNTAGT. The CDR3, as DNA: TGTGCCAGCAGTGACTCAGGGCAGGGGAGTCAGCCCCAGCATTTT. Translation: CASSDSGQGSQPQHF.

The J gene is TRBJ2-7, the V gene TRBV9, with TRBD2 matching over 9 bases. This CDR3 comprises 16 residues. Germline values: CDR1 SGDLS, CDR2 YYNGEE. V shed 2 bases and J 0 bases; nucleotides not matched to a gene: 6. The CDR3 DNA reads as TGTGCCAGCAGCGTTACCAGCGGGGGGAGCTCCTACGAGCAGTACTTC. Protein sequence: CASSVTSGGSSYEQYF. Looking up the rest from reference TRBV9 and TRBJ2-7 gives the full variable domain: DSGVTQTPKHLITATGQRVTLRCSPRSGDLSVYWYQQSLDQGLQFLIQYYNGEERAKGNILERFSAQQFPDLHSELNLSSLELGDSALYFCASSVTSGGSSYEQYFGPGTRLTVT.

The rearrangement joins TRBV4-3 to TRBJ2-7, with 10 bases lining up with TRBD2. Germline V gene sequence: CDR1 LGHNA, CDR2 YSLEER. The CDR3 runs 17 residues. V shed 1 base, J shed 0 bases, and the junction held 6 bases outside the gene matches. CDR3 sequence reads: CASSQGLAGVISYEQYF. CDR3 bases: TGCGCCAGCAGCCAAGGGCTAGCGGGAGTTATCTCCTACGAGCAGTACTTC.

The V call is TRBV5-4, the J call TRBJ2-7; TRBD1 agrees at 7 bases. Germline V gene lookup returns CDR1 SGHNT and CDR2 YYREEE (reference sequence). J gave up 3 bases and V 1 base, and 1 base lay outside the gene matches. The length of the CDR3 is 13 residues. In nucleotides, the CDR3 is TGTGCCAGCAGCTTGTACAGGGGCTACGAGCAGTACTTC. It translates to CASSLYRGYEQYF.

This chain uses TRBV10-3 with TRBJ1-2, with D unclear. From germline, CDR1 is ENHRY and CDR2 SYGVKD. CDR3 length: 14 amino acids. V was cut by 0 bases and J by 4 bases, with 9 bases left in between. DNA of the CDR3: TGTGCCATCAGTGAGTCAACGGGTACCTATGGCTACACCTTC. It codes for CAISESTGTYGYTF.

The CDR3 DNA reads TGTGCCAGCAGCTTAGCCAGTCTAGCGGGGGAAGAGACCCAGTACTTC. Translated, it gives CASSLASLAGEETQYF. The chain combines TRBV7-2 with TRBJ2-5; 10 positions agree with TRBD2. The V and J ends lost 0 bases and 3 bases, in that order; junction bases with no gene match: 4. Germline lookup yields CDR1 SGHTA and CDR2 FQGNSA. The CDR3 contains 16 residues.

J is TRBJ2-5 and V is TRBV10-3; 9 positions agree with TRBD1. The CDR3 runs 16 residues. The germline V gene encodes CDR1 ENHRY and CDR2 SYGVKD. With 4 bases clipped from V and 2 bases from J, the junction kept 8 bases outside the gene matches. The DNA of the CDR3 is TGTGCCATCAGTGGATTACCGGGACAGGGTCAAGAGACCCAGTACTTC. Translating it yields CAISGLPGQGQETQYF.

This sequence joins TRBV15 and TRBJ2-5; D not resolved. Germline V lookup: CDR1 LNHNV, CDR2 YYDKDF (reference sequence). There are 16 residues in the CDR3. Trimming cost V 0 bases and J 0 bases, with 11 bases left between them. Here the CDR3 DNA reads TGTGCCACCAGCAGAGATTCAAGAGAGTACCAAGAGACCCAGTACTTC. Its translation: CATSRDSREYQETQYF. The entire variable domain, with the rest obtained from reference TRBV15 and TRBJ2-5, is as follows: DAMVIQNPRYQVTQFGKPVTLSCSQTLNHNVMYWYQQKSSQAPKLLFHYYDKDFNNEADTPDNFQSRRPNTSFCFLDIRSPGLGDTAMYLCATSRDSREYQETQYFGPGTRLLVL.

This sequence joins TRBV28 and TRBJ2-1; 7 bases match TRBD2. The V and J ends lost 5 bases and 1 base, in that order; junction bases with no gene match: 23. The germline CDR1 and CDR2 sequences are MDHEN and SYDVKM. This CDR3 has 21 amino acids. In DNA, the CDR3 is TGTGCCAGCAGTCCTGGGCGGACTAGGGGTGGCCTATCGCTATCCTACAATGAGCAGTTCTTC. Its translation is CASSPGRTRGGLSLSYNEQFF. Supplemented by reference TRBV28 and TRBJ2-1, the full variable domain reads DVKVTQSSRYLVKRTGEKVFLECVQDMDHENMFWYRQDPGLGLRLIYFSYDVKMKEKGDIPEGYSVSREKKERFSLILESASTNQTSMYLCASSPGRTRGGLSLSYNEQFFGPGTRLTVL.